The T cell receptor beta chain under discussion was sequenced for a study of STAT5B mutations in CD4+ large granular lymphocyte leukemia. Study results and limitations: CD4-sorted patient repertoires seemed more clonal than healthy CD4+ repertoires. 8/27 top patient clones versus 2/35 control clones were TRBV06-family. No patients shared main leukemic clonotypes, though roughly 25% appeared at low frequency elsewhere.

In the original analysis: Lowest detectable productive clonotype frequency was 2.59 x 10-5. Profiling relied on immunoSEQ multiplex PCR, and the TCRdb table lists in-frame clones only, not all of them. The DNA was the basis for D and trimming; V, J and clone size are from that table. The sample has some 51,000 clones, 80% to 85% seen once. This clone was detected a few times. Its antigen is currently unknown. CDR3 length: 14 amino acids. Trimming shortened V by 1 base and J by 3 bases, and 9 bases separated the two germline ends. Looked up from germline, CDR1 is MGHRA and CDR2 is YSYEKL. The V call is TRBV4-1, the J call TRBJ1-2; TRBD1 is a possible D gene (5 bases). The sequenced sample was CD4+ T cells from blood buffy coats. The receptor was isolated from a human donor in good health. This chain's CDR3 is CASSQGGGHYGYTF. The CDR3 region has the DNA TGCGCCAGCAGCCAAGGGGGGGGACACTATGGCTACACCTTC.